The rows below give T cell receptor beta chains drawn from one sample of a study of blood T cell repertoires in COVID-19. Clones were sequenced by immunoSEQ multiplex PCR, and TCRdb holds only the in-frame ones, with some missing. The sample carries 140,000 to 150,000 clones, 80% to 90% recorded once. The specimen was PBMCs or T cells enriched from blood (not recorded which). All receptors come from a man aged 50-60 years who had recovered from COVID-19. CDR3s leave out the opening cysteine and the closing phenylalanine or tryptophan. The listing skips clone size in some rows; elsewhere it reads once, few, many or a size class.

j_call v_call clone_size cdr3_aa
TRBJ2-5 TRBV6-6 - ASSPGTSGKETQY
TRBJ2-5 TRBV29-1 - SVGLTSGQQETQY
TRBJ1-2 TRBV5-4 - ASSLGTGQGGYT
TRBJ1-6 TRBV10-2 - ASSEGQNNSPLH
TRBJ1-2 TRBV5-1 - ASSLTANYGYT
TRBJ2-1 TRBV24-1 - ATSRGTGDGDEQF
TRBJ2-5 TRBV7-2 - ASSLARREGLETQY
TRBJ1-5 TRBV18 - ASSRNGQGYQPQH
TRBJ2-2 TRBV28 - ASSQGLNTGELF
TRBJ2-7 TRBV6-5 - ASTPPGQGYEQY
TRBJ2-4 TRBV5-6 - ASSSRDRGNIQY
TRBJ2-7 TRBV27 - ASSSVAGVSEQY
TRBJ1-3 TRBV30 - AWRERVNTIY
TRBJ1-1 TRBV7-2 - ASSVGAIMNTEAF
TRBJ2-3 TRBV7-2 - ASSLEGFLGTDTQY
TRBJ1-5 TRBV7-9 - ASSLAGTERGPQH
TRBJ2-1 TRBV9 few ASSVGAGVRNEQF
TRBJ2-5 TRBV3-1/TRBV3-2 once ASSYSGGAGETQY
TRBJ2-3 TRBV9 once ASSEQRLAGPTDTQY
TRBJ1-4 TRBV2 - ASSLSGTSEKLF
TRBJ2-7 TRBV24-1 - ATSESGTGNHEQY
TRBJ1-4 TRBV28 - ASSLRLTPLSPGGNFEKLF
TRBJ2-2 TRBV30 few AWSGQARPPANTGELF
TRBJ1-1 TRBV5-4 few ASSLERTGRPL
TRBJ2-3 TRBV15 once ATSIDRGYDTQY
TRBJ1-3 TRBV6-1 - ASSEGTEHPGNTIY
TRBJ1-1 TRBV28 - ASREGPVTHTEAF
TRBJ1-5 TRBV28 - ASSFSPGQPRNQPQH
TRBJ1-2 TRBV29-1 few SGWTGLNYGYT
TRBJ2-7 TRBV21-1 - ASSKERTALYEQY
TRBJ2-7 TRBV19 once ASSMTSASYEQY
TRBJ1-1 TRBV5-4 - ATLISGQPEAF
TRBJ2-2 TRBV19 - ASSIDLLAGATTGELF
TRBJ1-5 TRBV5-1 - ASSLAVGQPQH
TRBJ1-2 TRBV19 - ASRRGGPNYGYT
TRBJ2-1 TRBV28 - ASSYEGASYNEQF
TRBJ1-2 TRBV14 - ASSQDFGYGYT
TRBJ2-7 TRBV27 - ASRGSIYEQY
TRBJ1-2 TRBV12-3/TRBV12-4 - ASSLGQGAGYT
TRBJ1-1 TRBV6-5 - ASRRTGANTEAF
TRBJ2-1 TRBV24-1 - ATSDISGGAYNEQF
TRBJ2-4 TRBV18 - ASSPPSLQNIQY
TRBJ1-1 TRBV19 - ASSRGTGYTEAF
TRBJ1-5 TRBV28 once ASSTRTAMGNQPQH
TRBJ2-3 TRBV5-1 - ASSLSQDTQY
TRBJ2-2 TRBV7-6 - ASSSPSTGGTGELF
TRBJ1-1 TRBV18 - ASSPGQGRNEAF
TRBJ1-5 TRBV28 - ASSPHRLGGQPQH
TRBJ2-2 TRBV15 - ATSDRGGGGRTGELF
TRBJ2-1 TRBV2 once ASSGPSGGGNEQF
TRBJ1-1 TRBV7-3 - ASRMVRGTEAF
TRBJ2-1 TRBV5-1 - ASSSDRGSYNEQF
TRBJ1-3 TRBV24-1 - ATSEAGTGNGRNTIY